This T cell receptor (beta chain) is from a study of a mutant IDH1 vaccine in newly diagnosed glioma. About the study: Treated patients were around 60% male, about 38% female, mean age around 40 years. Patients' prior therapy spanned radiotherapy, temozolomide, or both; most underwent both.

The time point is: baseline, week 1 (first vaccination visit). Treatment denoted: pre-vaccination baseline after standard-of-care therapy. Donor tumors were new WHO grade 3 or 4 IDH1-mutant, ATRX-lost astrocytomas. Clones were sequenced by immunoSEQ multiplex PCR, and TCRdb holds only the in-frame ones, with some missing. Of approximately 88,000 clones in the sample, just under 80% were seen once. The CDR3 length is 14 residues. Trimming shortened V by 1 base and J by 1 base, and 7 bases separated the two germline ends. Germline CDR1 reads SGHVS; CDR2 reads FQNEAQ. The chain joins TRBV7-8 to TRBJ1-2; D not resolved. The sequence was obtained from a man in his forties with glioma. Here the sequenced sample was PBMCs, taken from a glioma patient treated with radiotherapy, temozolomide or both. The CDR3 DNA reads TGTGCCAGCAGCTTAGGCGGATTTAACTATGGCTACACCTTC. As protein: CASSLGGFNYGYTF.